The 11 T cell receptor beta chains reported below all come from one sample, sequenced in a study of T cells in Graves' hyperthyroidism and ophthalmopathy. RNA transcripts yielded amplified TCR beta CDR3 regions. The TCR CDR3 was amplified in a first-round RT-PCR using the HTBI primer set. TCRdb passed the multiplex PCR reads through MiXCR, listing each CDR3 protein once. In the table there are hundreds of thousands of distinct CDR3 sequences, around 22% of which are singletons. The specimen was blood. The receptors here all came from a man aged 25-45 years with Graves' ophthalmopathy.

This clonotype has at least ten counts. Here the CDR3 reads CASSYWAGDEQFF. In DNA, the CDR3 is TGTGCCAGCAGCTATTGGGCGGGAGATGAGCAGTTCTTC. The chain links TRBV3-1 to TRBJ2-1; 7 bases fit TRBD2. This CDR3 spans 13 amino acids. Germline V gene sequence: CDR1 LGHDT, CDR2 YNNKEL (reference sequence). V lost 5 bases, J lost 8 bases, and 6 bases stayed unmatched.

Concerning this clonotype itself: This may be a read error, as it is one base from a much larger clone. The chain employs TRBV4-1 and TRBJ2-7; D possibly corresponds to TRBD2 (6 bases). V lost 7 bases and J lost 6, with 25 bases in between. The germline V gene has CDR1 MGHRA and CDR2 YSYEKL. This CDR3 is 16 amino acids long. CDR3 sequence reads: CASTPQQEGSFTEQYF. The CDR3 nucleotides read TGCGCCAGCACCCCCCAGCAGGAGGGGAGTTTTACCGAGCAGTACTTC.

This clonotype was recorded many times. The rearrangement links TRBV12-3 or TRBV12-4 to TRBJ2-5; the match to TRBD1 covers 9 bases. The CDR3 spans 15 residues. J was trimmed by 2 bases and V by 4 bases; bases with no gene match: 5. The CDR3 sequence: CASSSDRGGQETQYF. The CDR3 DNA follows: TGTGCCAGCAGTTCGGACAGGGGTGGTCAAGAGACCCAGTACTTC.

Only a few counts were recorded for this clonotype. The gene calls are TRBV11-2 and TRBJ1-6, with D tentatively TRBD1 (5 bases). Between the trimmed V and J ends, which lost 5 bases and 2 bases, there was a span of 16 bases. The germline CDR1 and CDR2 sequences are SGHAT and FQNNGV. This CDR3 comprises 17 residues. The CDR3 region is CASSPRVGRTYNSPLHF. CDR3 coding DNA: TGTGCCAGCAGCCCCCGGGTGGGGCGCACCTATAATTCACCCCTCCACTTT.

This clonotype was recorded at least ten times. The chain carries TRBV2 and TRBJ1-1; 9 nucleotides agree with TRBD1. CDR1 and CDR2 (germline): SNHLY, FYNNEI. V lost 5 bases, J lost 5 bases, and 6 bases stayed unmatched. CDR3 length: 14 amino acids. In DNA form, the CDR3 reads TGTGCCAGCAGTCCCACAGGGGGCCGAACTGAAGCTTTCTTT. It is translated as CASSPTGGRTEAFF.

The chain employs TRBV18 and TRBJ2-6; no firm D call. Germline V gene lookup returns CDR1 KGHSH and CDR2 LQKENI. The V end lost 2 bases, the J end lost 0 bases, and 8 bases lay between the germline ends. The CDR3 contains 16 residues. CDR3 sequence: CASSPFRNSGANVLTF. The DNA of the CDR3 is TGTGCCAGCTCACCATTTCGGAACTCTGGGGCCAACGTCCTGACTTTC.

This clonotype was counted ten times or more. The chain carries TRBV11-2 and TRBJ2-5; D is unclear. This CDR3 is built from 13 residues. V gave up 3 bases and J gave up 5 bases, with 10 bases separating them. Germline lookup yields CDR1 SGHAT and CDR2 FQNNGV. The CDR3 DNA sequence: TGTGCCAGCAGCTTGCAAGGGCGGGAGACCCAGTACTTC. It specifies CASSLQGRETQYF.

This clonotype came up a few times. This sequence joins TRBV5-1 and TRBJ2-6; 11 bases map to TRBD2. Trimming removed 4 bases from V and 4 bases from J; junction bases left unmatched: 10. The CDR3 covers 18 residues. The germline V gene encodes CDR1 SGHRS and CDR2 YFSETQ. DNA of the CDR3: TGCGCCAGCAGCCTGCTAGCGGGAGGTCTCGCGGGGGCCAACGTCCTGACTTTC. Its protein is CASSLLAGGLAGANVLTF.

At least ten counts were recorded for this clonotype. The genes are TRBV12-3 or TRBV12-4 and TRBJ2-5; D not resolved. Trimming cost V 2 bases and J 13 bases, with 14 bases left between them. The CDR3 consists of 12 residues. The CDR3 nucleotides read TGTGCCAGCAGTTTAATGCATCAAGAGTCGTACTTC. Translating it yields CASSLMHQESYF.

This clonotype was detected only a few times. The rearrangement links TRBV24-1 to TRBJ2-2; perhaps TRBD2 as D (5 bases). The CDR3 has 15 residues. Per the germline V gene, CDR1 is KGHDR and CDR2 is SFDVKD. V was trimmed by 2 bases and J by 4 bases, leaving 10 bases between them. The CDR3 loop reads CATSDSLGSTGELFF. The CDR3 DNA sequence: TGTGCCACCAGTGATTCACTAGGATCCACCGGGGAGCTGTTTTTT.

A single count supports this clonotype. V gene TRBV6-1 combines with J gene TRBJ1-4; 8 bases fit TRBD1. V lost 5 bases and J lost 9; bases outside the gene matches: 8. Germline CDR1 reads MNHNS; CDR2 reads SASEGT. CDR3 length: 14 amino acids. The CDR3 is CASSTTGGGKKLFF. The CDR3 nucleotides read TGTGCCAGCAGTACAACAGGGGGGGGTAAAAAACTGTTTTTT.